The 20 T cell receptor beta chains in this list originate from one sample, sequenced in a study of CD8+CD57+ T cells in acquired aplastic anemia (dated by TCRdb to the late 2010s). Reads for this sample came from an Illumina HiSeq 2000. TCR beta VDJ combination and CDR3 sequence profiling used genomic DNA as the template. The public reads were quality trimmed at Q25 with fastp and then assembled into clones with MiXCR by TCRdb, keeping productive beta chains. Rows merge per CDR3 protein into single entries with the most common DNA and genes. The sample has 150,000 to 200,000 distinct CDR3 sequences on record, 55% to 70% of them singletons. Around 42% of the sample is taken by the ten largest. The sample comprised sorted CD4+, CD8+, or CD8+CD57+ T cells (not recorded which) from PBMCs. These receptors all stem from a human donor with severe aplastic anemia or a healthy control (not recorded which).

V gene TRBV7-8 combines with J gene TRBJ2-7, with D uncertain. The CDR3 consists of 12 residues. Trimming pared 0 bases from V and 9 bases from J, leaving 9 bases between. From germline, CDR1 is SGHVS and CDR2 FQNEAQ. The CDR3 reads CASSLANTRQYF. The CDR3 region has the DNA TGTGCCAGCAGCTTAGCCAACACCCGGCAGTACTTC.

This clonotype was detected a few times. The CDR3 protein is CASSLSGPNSPLHF. The DNA for the CDR3 is TGTGCCAGCAGCTTATCAGGGCCCAATTCACCCCTCCACTTT. V is TRBV7-3 and J is TRBJ1-6, with D perhaps TRBD1 (5 bases). In germline, CDR1 is SGHTA, CDR2 FQGTGA. V gave up 2 bases and J gave up 7 bases, with 9 bases separating them. This CDR3 has 14 residues.

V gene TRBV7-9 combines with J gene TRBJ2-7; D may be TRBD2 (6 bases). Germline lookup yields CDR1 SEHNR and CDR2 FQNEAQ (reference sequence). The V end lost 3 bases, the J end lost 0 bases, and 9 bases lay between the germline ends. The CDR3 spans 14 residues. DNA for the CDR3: TGTGCCAGCAGCTTCCAGACTAGCTCCTACGAGCAGTACTTC. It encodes CASSFQTSSYEQYF.

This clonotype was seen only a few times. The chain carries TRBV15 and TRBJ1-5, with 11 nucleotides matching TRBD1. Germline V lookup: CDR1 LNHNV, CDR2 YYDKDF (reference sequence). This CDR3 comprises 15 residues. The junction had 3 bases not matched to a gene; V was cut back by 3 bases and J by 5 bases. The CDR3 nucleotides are TGTGCCACCAGCAGGGACAGGGGGCCTCATCAGCCCCAGCATTTT. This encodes CATSRDRGPHQPQHF.

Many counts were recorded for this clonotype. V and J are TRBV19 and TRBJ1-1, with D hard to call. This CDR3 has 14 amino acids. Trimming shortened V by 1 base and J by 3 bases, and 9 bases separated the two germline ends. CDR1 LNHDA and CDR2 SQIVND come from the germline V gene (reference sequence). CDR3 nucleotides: TGTGCCAGTAGTATAGGAGGTAGGGACACTGAAGCTTTCTTT. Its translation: CASSIGGRDTEAFF.

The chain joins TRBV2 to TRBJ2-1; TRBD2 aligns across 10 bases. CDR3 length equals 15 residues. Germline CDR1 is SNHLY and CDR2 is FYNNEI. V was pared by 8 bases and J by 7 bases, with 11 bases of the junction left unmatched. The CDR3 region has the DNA TGTGCCAGCTGCGAACGGGGACTAGCGACAAATGAGCAGTTCTTC. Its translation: CASCERGLATNEQFF.

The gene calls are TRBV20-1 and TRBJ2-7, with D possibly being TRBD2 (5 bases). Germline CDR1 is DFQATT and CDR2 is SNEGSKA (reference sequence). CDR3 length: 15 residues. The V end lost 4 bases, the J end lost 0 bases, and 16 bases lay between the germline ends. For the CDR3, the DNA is TGCAGTGCTATCATCGGCTCTGGGAGCTCCTACGAGCAGTACTTC. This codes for CSAIIGSGSSYEQYF.

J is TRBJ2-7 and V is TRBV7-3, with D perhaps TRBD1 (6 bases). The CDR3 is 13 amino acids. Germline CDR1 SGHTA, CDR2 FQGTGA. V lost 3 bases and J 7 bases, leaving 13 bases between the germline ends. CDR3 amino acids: CASSLTGFREQYF. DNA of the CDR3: TGTGCCAGCAGCTTGACAGGTTTTCGGGAGCAGTACTTC.

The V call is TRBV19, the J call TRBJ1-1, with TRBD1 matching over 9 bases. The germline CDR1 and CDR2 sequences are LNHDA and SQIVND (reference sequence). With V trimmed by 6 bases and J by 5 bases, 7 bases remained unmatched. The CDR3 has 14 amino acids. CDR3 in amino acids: CASSEGQGDTEAFF. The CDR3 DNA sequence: TGTGCCAGTAGCGAGGGACAGGGTGATACTGAAGCTTTCTTT.

The CDR3 DNA reads as TGTGCTAGAGATAGTACGGACACAAGAAATTCACCCCTCCACTTT. Its protein is CARDSTDTRNSPLHF. This rearrangement joins TRBV7-3 to TRBJ1-6, with D possibly TRBD1 on 5 matching bases. Germline CDR1 reads SGHTA; CDR2 reads FQGTGA. The CDR3 covers 15 residues.

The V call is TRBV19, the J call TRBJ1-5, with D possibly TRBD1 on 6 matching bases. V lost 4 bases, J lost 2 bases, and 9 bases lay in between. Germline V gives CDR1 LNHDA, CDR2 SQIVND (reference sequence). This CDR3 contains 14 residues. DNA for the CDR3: TGTGCCAGTAGTAACAGGGAAGGCAATCAGCCCCAGCATTTT. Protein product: CASSNREGNQPQHF.

The CDR3: CASSPLQGGNQPQHF. For the CDR3, the DNA is TGTGCCAGCAGCCCATTACAGGGGGGAAATCAGCCCCAGCATTTT. This chain uses TRBV7-9 with TRBJ1-5; TRBD1 matches 8 bases. Trimming at V came to 5 bases and at J to 4 bases, leaving 7 bases not matched to a gene. Germline V gene sequence: CDR1 SEHNR, CDR2 FQNEAQ (reference sequence). The CDR3 runs to 15 residues.

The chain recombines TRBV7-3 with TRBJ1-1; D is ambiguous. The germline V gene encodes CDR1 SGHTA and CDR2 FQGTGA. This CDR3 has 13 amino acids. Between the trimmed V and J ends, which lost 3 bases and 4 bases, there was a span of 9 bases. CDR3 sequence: CASSFSDGTEAFF. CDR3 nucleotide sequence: TGTGCCAGCAGCTTCTCGGACGGCACTGAAGCTTTCTTT.

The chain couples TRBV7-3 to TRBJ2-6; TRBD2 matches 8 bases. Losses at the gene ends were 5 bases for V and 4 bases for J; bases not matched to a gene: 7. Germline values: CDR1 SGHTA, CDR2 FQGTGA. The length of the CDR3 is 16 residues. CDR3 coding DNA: TGTGCCAGCAGCCCGCAGCGGGGGTCAGGGGCCAACGTCCTGACTTTC. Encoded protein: CASSPQRGSGANVLTF. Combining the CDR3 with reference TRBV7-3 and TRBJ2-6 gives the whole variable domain GAGVSQTPSNKVTEKGKYVELRCDPISGHTALYWYRQSLGQGPEFLIYFQGTGAADDSGLPNDRFFAVRPEGSVSTLKIQRTERGDSAVYLCASSPQRGSGANVLTFGAGSRLTVL.

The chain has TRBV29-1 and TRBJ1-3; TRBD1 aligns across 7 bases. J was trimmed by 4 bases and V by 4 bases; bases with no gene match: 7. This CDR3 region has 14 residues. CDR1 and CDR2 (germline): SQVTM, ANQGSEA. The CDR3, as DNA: TGCAGCGTTGGGACAGGACGGACGGGAAACACCATATATTTT. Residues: CSVGTGRTGNTIYF.

The CDR3: CANKAGDHYEQYF. Here the CDR3 DNA reads TGTGCCAACAAAGCGGGAGACCACTACGAGCAGTACTTC. This chain links TRBV10-3 with TRBJ2-7, with 8 bases identical to TRBD2. J gave up 3 bases and V 10 bases, and 8 bases lay outside the gene matches. The CDR3 extends over 13 amino acids. CDR1 and CDR2 from the germline V gene are ENHRY and SYGVKD.

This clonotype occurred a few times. This chain's CDR3 is CASRDGGYTF. The CDR3, as DNA: TGTGCCAGTAGAGATGGGGGCTACACCTTC. The chain combines TRBV19 with TRBJ1-2; D is undetermined. The CDR3 runs to 10 residues. CDR1 and CDR2 from the germline V gene are LNHDA and SQIVND (reference sequence). The V end lost 6 bases, the J end lost 8 bases, and 7 bases lay between the germline ends.

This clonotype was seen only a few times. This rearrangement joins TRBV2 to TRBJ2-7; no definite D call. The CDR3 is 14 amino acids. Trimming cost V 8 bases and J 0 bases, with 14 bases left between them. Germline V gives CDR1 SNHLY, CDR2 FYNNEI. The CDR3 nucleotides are TGTGCCAGCGGCAAGCAGTGGGGCTCCTACGAGCAGTACTTC. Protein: CASGKQWGSYEQYF.

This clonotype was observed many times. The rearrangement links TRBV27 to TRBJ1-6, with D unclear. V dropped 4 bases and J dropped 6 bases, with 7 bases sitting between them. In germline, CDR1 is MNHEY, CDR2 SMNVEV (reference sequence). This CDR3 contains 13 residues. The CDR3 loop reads CASSSQSNSPLHF. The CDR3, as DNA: TGTGCCAGCAGTTCCCAGTCTAATTCACCCCTCCACTTT.

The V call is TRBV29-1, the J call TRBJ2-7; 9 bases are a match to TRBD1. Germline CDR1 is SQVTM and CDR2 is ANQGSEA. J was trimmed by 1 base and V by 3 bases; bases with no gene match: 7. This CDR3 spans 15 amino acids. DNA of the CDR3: TGCAGCGTTGAGGGAGAGACAGGGGGGTCCTACGAGCAGTACTTC. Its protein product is CSVEGETGGSYEQYF.